The T cell receptor (beta chain) described here comes from a study of CD8 T cells in ankylosing spondylitis. At least ten counts were recorded for this clonotype. Quantitative 5'-RACE with molecular barcodes was used to make the TCR beta libraries. One entry per CDR3 protein, called by TCRdb with MiXCR from the 5' RACE reads. Counted here are tens of thousands of distinct CDR3 sequences, roughly 6.2% occurring once; the ten biggest clones make up roughly 4.8%. The V and J ends lost 5 bases and 8 bases respectively, with 22 bases between them. Germline values: CDR1 DFQATT, CDR2 SNEGSKA (reference sequence). CDR3 length equals 15 residues.

The specimen sequenced was synovial fluid, either unsorted or a sorted T cell fraction (not recorded which). The receptor's source is a male donor with ankylosing spondylitis. The genes are TRBV20-1 and TRBJ2-1; possible D gene TRBD2, 5 bases. The CDR3 region has the DNA TGCAGTGCTGGGGTAGATGCGGGTGTATTCGATGAGCAGTTCTTC. It is translated as CSAGVDAGVFDEQFF.